The 29 T cell receptor beta chains below were found in one sample sequenced in a study of regulatory T cells in long-lasting Graves disease. The time point is: persistent/refractory GD, antithyroid drugs over 5 years with positive TRAb. Researchers made the TCR library from RNA that was extracted from PBMCs. Libraries of TCR beta came from iRepertoire HTBI primers plus Arm-PCR of CDR3 regions. TCRdb re-called the multiplex PCR reads through MiXCR, storing one row per CDR3 protein. The table has 300,000 to 400,000 distinct CDR3 sequences, around a fifth seen once. Sample: peripheral blood mononuclear cells (PBMCs), taken when the disease was refractory, from a patient treated with antithyroid drugs. The receptors derive from a female donor with Graves disease.

V and J are TRBV9 and TRBJ2-7; 7 bases match TRBD2. Germline CDR1 SGDLS, CDR2 YYNGEE. This CDR3 has 16 amino acids. With V trimmed by 0 bases and J by 7 bases, 13 bases remained unmatched. The chain's CDR3 is CASSVEWDGGRGEQYF. The CDR3 region has the DNA TGTGCCAGCAGCGTAGAGTGGGACGGGGGGAGAGGGGAGCAGTACTTC.

This clonotype was observed a handful of times. The J gene is TRBJ2-6, the V gene TRBV7-9; tentatively, D is TRBD2 (5 bases). The V gene lost 5 bases and the J gene lost 1 base, with 15 bases spanning the gap. This CDR3 has 17 residues. Per the germline V gene, CDR1 is SEHNR and CDR2 is FQNEAQ (reference sequence). The CDR3 coding sequence is TGTGCCAGCAGCCCCCGGGATCTCATATCTGGGGCCAACGTCCTGACTTTC. It translates to CASSPRDLISGANVLTF.

This chain uses TRBV28 with TRBJ1-5, with D uncertain. Germline CDR1 and CDR2: MDHEN and SYDVKM. This CDR3 comprises 17 residues. Trimming removed 1 base at V and 7 bases at J, with 20 bases between. This CDR3 is CASSLLTWGSFIQPQHF. CDR3 sequence (DNA): TGTGCCAGCAGTTTATTAACTTGGGGTTCTTTCATCCAGCCCCAGCATTTT. Full variable domain (remainder filled in from reference TRBV28 and TRBJ1-5): DVKVTQSSRYLVKRTGEKVFLECVQDMDHENMFWYRQDPGLGLRLIYFSYDVKMKEKGDIPEGYSVSREKKERFSLILESASTNQTSMYLCASSLLTWGSFIQPQHFGDGTRLSIL.

The rearrangement links TRBV7-3 to TRBJ2-2; 7 bases match TRBD2. The CDR3 has 16 residues. Per the germline V gene, CDR1 is SGHTA and CDR2 is FQGTGA. After removal of 1 base from V and 5 bases from J, the junction contained 7 bases not matched to a gene. The CDR3 sequence is CASSLMGGTPTGELFF. The CDR3 DNA is TGTGCCAGCAGCTTAATGGGGGGGACTCCTACCGGGGAGCTGTTTTTT.

The CDR3 here is CASRADSQGRAFF. In nucleotides, the CDR3 is TGTGCCAGCAGAGCCGACAGTCAGGGGAGAGCTTTCTTT. This chain connects TRBV2 to TRBJ1-1; TRBD1 might be the D (6 bases). Germline values: CDR1 SNHLY, CDR2 FYNNEI. Trimming left V 6 bases short and J 10 bases short, with 18 bases between. The CDR3 covers 13 residues.

The chain links TRBV19 to TRBJ1-2; 8 nucleotides align to TRBD1. The CDR3 sequence is 15 residues long. From germline, CDR1 is LNHDA and CDR2 SQIVND (reference sequence). Trimming took 5 bases from V and 0 from J; bases not matched to a gene: 5. CDR3 in DNA: TGTGCCAGTAGTGGGGGACAGGCCCCTAACTATGGCTACACCTTC. Protein: CASSGGQAPNYGYTF.

The J gene is TRBJ2-7, the V gene TRBV6-1, with 8 bases lining up with TRBD1. V shed 10 bases, J shed 5 bases, and the junction held 16 bases outside the gene matches. The CDR3 contains 15 residues. CDR1 MNHNS and CDR2 SASEGT come from the germline V gene. The CDR3 is CATLRVDRVRDEQYF. CDR3 coding DNA: TGTGCCACACTTCGTGTGGACAGGGTACGGGACGAGCAGTACTTC.

This clonotype was seen a handful of times. The J gene is TRBJ2-7, the V gene TRBV6-2 or TRBV6-3, with D possibly being TRBD2 (6 bases). This CDR3 comprises 14 residues. CDR1 and CDR2 (germline): MNHEY, SVGEGT. Deletions cut 2 bases from V and 3 bases from J, with 11 bases between. The CDR3 coding sequence is TGTGCCAGCAGTTACCACCCGGAGGGCTACGAGCAGTACTTC. Translation gives CASSYHPEGYEQYF.

The rearrangement joins TRBV9 to TRBJ1-3; the D is unclear. This CDR3 has 14 amino acids. Per the germline V gene, CDR1 is SGDLS and CDR2 is YYNGEE. Trimming removed 2 bases from V and 6 bases from J, with 12 bases in between. The CDR3, as DNA: TGTGCCAGCAGCGTGTCGGGATATGAAAACACCATATATTTT. Translated, it gives CASSVSGYENTIYF.

This clonotype was seen ten or more times. V usage is TRBV2 and J usage is TRBJ2-7; a possible D gene is TRBD2 (5 bases). The CDR3 is 14 amino acids. V gave up 3 bases and J gave up 4 bases, with 13 bases separating them. CDR1 is SNHLY, CDR2 FYNNEI, per germline. CDR3: CASSDPDFQYEQYF. The CDR3, as DNA: TGTGCCAGCAGTGACCCGGACTTTCAATACGAGCAGTACTTC.

This sequence joins TRBV11-2 and TRBJ2-7; 8 bases agree with TRBD1. V shed 4 bases, J shed 2 bases, and the junction held 4 bases outside the gene matches. The CDR3 sequence is 14 residues long. In germline, CDR1 is SGHAT, CDR2 FQNNGV. Here the CDR3 reads CASSSIRGPYEQYF. The CDR3 nucleotides read TGTGCCAGCAGCTCCATCAGGGGGCCCTACGAGCAGTACTTC.

This clonotype has ten or more counts. The chain uses TRBV28 and TRBJ1-1, with a possible D match to TRBD1 (5 bases). Germline CDR1 reads MDHEN; CDR2 reads SYDVKM. CDR3 length: 14 amino acids. Trimming shortened V by 2 bases and J by 4 bases, and 11 bases separated the two germline ends. The CDR3 region is CASSLGTLGTEAFF. CDR3 sequence (DNA): TGTGCCAGCAGTTTAGGGACCTTGGGCACTGAAGCTTTCTTT.

V and J are TRBV15 and TRBJ2-1; TRBD2 matches at 9 bases. The CDR3 totals 17 residues. V trimming: 0 bases; J trimming: 4 bases; junction bases outside the gene matches: 7. The germline CDR1 and CDR2 sequences are LNHNV and YYDKDF (reference sequence). This CDR3 reads CATSRDRLAGPYNEQFF. CDR3 in DNA: TGTGCCACCAGCAGAGATCGTCTAGCGGGACCGTACAATGAGCAGTTCTTC.

This chain connects TRBV29-1 to TRBJ2-2; 9 bases map to TRBD1. Losses at the gene ends were 5 bases for V and 4 bases for J; bases not matched to a gene: 11. The CDR3 length is 16 residues. Germline assignment: CDR1 SQVTM and CDR2 ANQGSEA. The CDR3 here is CSVRSPGQGPTGELFF. The CDR3 coding sequence is TGCAGCGTTCGATCCCCGGGACAGGGACCCACCGGGGAGCTGTTTTTT.

In its sample, this clonotype was seen many times. The chain joins TRBV5-1 to TRBJ1-1; the D gene is possibly TRBD1 (6 bases). CDR1 and CDR2 (germline): SGHRS, YFSETQ. CDR3 size: 15 residues. Trimming stripped 3 bases from V and 2 bases from J, with 14 bases between. CDR3 in DNA: TGCGCCAGCAGCTCAACACAGGGTGGTAACACTGAAGCTTTCTTT. It specifies CASSSTQGGNTEAFF.

The J gene is TRBJ1-1, the V gene TRBV4-1; possibly TRBD1 for D (5 bases). This CDR3 comprises 14 residues. V shed 4 bases and J shed 3 bases, with 12 bases lying between them. CDR1 is MGHRA and CDR2 is YSYEKL in the germline V gene. CDR3 residues: CASSPRDVDTEAFF. CDR3 sequence (DNA): TGCGCCAGCAGCCCCCGGGACGTCGACACTGAAGCTTTCTTT.

The rearrangement links TRBV29-1 to TRBJ1-2; D gene uncertain. CDR3 size: 14 residues. Germline CDR1 SQVTM, CDR2 ANQGSEA. V lost 5 bases and J 4 bases, leaving 17 bases between the germline ends. Written as DNA, the CDR3 is TGCAGCGTTCTTAACTACATCGGCTCCTATGGCTACACCTTC. Its protein is CSVLNYIGSYGYTF.

The gene calls are TRBV12-5 and TRBJ2-3; D unresolved. Trimming shortened V by 0 bases and J by 6 bases, and 7 bases separated the two germline ends. This CDR3 contains 13 residues. The germline gives CDR1 LGHNT, CDR2 FRNRAP. CDR3 region: CASGLVGTDTQYF. The CDR3 DNA sequence: TGTGCTAGTGGTTTGGTGGGAACGGATACGCAGTATTTT. Supplemented by reference TRBV12-5 and TRBJ2-3, the full variable domain reads DARVTQTPRHKVTEMGQEVTMRCQPILGHNTVFWYRQTMMQGLELLAYFRNRAPLDDSGMPKDRFSAEMPDATLATLKIQPSEPRDSAVYFCASGLVGTDTQYFGPGTRLTVL.

This clonotype has only a few counts. The rearrangement links TRBV5-5 to TRBJ2-5; D unresolved. Trimming left V 0 bases short and J 2 bases short, with 14 bases between. The germline V gene has CDR1 SGHKS and CDR2 YYEKEE (reference sequence). This CDR3 comprises 16 residues. The CDR3 DNA follows: TGTGCCAGCAGCTTGGGACCCCGGGCCCCACAAGAGACCCAGTACTTC. Translating gives CASSLGPRAPQETQYF. The full variable domain, with the rest looked up from reference TRBV5-5 and TRBJ2-5, is DAGVTQSPTHLIKTRGQQVTLRCSPISGHKSVSWYQQVLGQGPQFIFQYYEKEERGRGNFPDRFSARQFPNYSSELNVNALLLGDSALYLCASSLGPRAPQETQYFGPGTRLLVL.

This clonotype has ten or more counts. CDR3 loop: CAISEGGYGYTF. DNA for the CDR3: TGTGCCATCAGTGAAGGTGGCTATGGCTACACCTTC. The chain joins TRBV10-3 to TRBJ1-2; no definite D call. Germline CDR1 and CDR2: ENHRY and SYGVKD. Trimming took off 3 bases at V and 4 bases at J, with 6 bases between the two ends. The CDR3 extends over 12 amino acids.

Regarding this clonotype: Since a much larger clone is just one base distant, this may be a read error. This rearrangement joins TRBV28 to TRBJ1-6; no definite D call. Germline assignment: CDR1 MDHEN and CDR2 SYDVKM. The CDR3 extends over 13 amino acids. The CDR3 DNA follows: TGTGCCAGCAGTTTAGTTCCTAATTCACCCCTCCGCTTT. It translates to CASSLVPNSPLRF.

This clonotype came up many times. This rearrangement joins TRBV6-1 to TRBJ1-5; TRBD1 agrees at 9 bases. The CDR3 runs to 17 residues. Germline V lookup: CDR1 MNHNS, CDR2 SASEGT. Unmatched junction bases numbered 12, after V lost 6 bases and J lost 3 bases. The CDR3, as DNA: TGTGCCAGCAGACAAACAGGGGGCTCCACCTCCAATCAGCCCCAGCATTTT. Translation gives CASRQTGGSTSNQPQHF.

This clonotype has ten or more counts. V gene TRBV28 combines with J gene TRBJ1-4; D gene ambiguous. V lost 3 bases and J lost 0, with 14 bases in between. The germline CDR1 and CDR2 sequences are MDHEN and SYDVKM. This CDR3 has 17 residues. For the CDR3, the DNA is TGTGCCAGCAGTTTTGGTATAGGGAGGGCAACTAATGAAAAACTGTTTTTT. Its translation: CASSFGIGRATNEKLFF.

This chain connects TRBV20-1 to TRBJ2-7, with D tentatively TRBD2 (6 bases). The CDR3 has 12 amino acids. Trimming removed 5 bases from V and 1 base from J, with 9 bases in between. CDR1 DFQATT and CDR2 SNEGSKA come from the germline V gene (reference sequence). CDR3 sequence: CSAYGGSYEQYF. The CDR3, as DNA: TGCAGTGCTTACGGGGGTTCCTACGAGCAGTACTTC.

This chain uses TRBV4-2 with TRBJ2-7, with 9 bases identical to TRBD2. The junction had 10 bases not matched to a gene; V was cut back by 0 bases and J by 1 base. The germline V gene has CDR1 LGHNA and CDR2 YNFKEQ. CDR3 length equals 18 residues. CDR3 amino acids: CASSQEPQSAGGSYEQYF. CDR3 bases: TGTGCCAGCAGCCAAGAACCCCAATCAGCGGGGGGATCCTACGAGCAGTACTTC.

The V call is TRBV28, the J call TRBJ2-3; TRBD2 aligns across 13 bases. Looked up from germline, CDR1 is MDHEN and CDR2 is SYDVKM. V lost 6 bases and J lost 6; bases outside the gene matches: 15. This CDR3 spans 18 amino acids. The CDR3 sequence: CASRHRPLLAGGPDTQYF. CDR3 DNA sequence: TGTGCCAGCAGACACCGCCCACTACTAGCGGGAGGGCCGGATACGCAGTATTTT. The full variable domain, rest sourced from reference TRBV28 and TRBJ2-3, is DVKVTQSSRYLVKRTGEKVFLECVQDMDHENMFWYRQDPGLGLRLIYFSYDVKMKEKGDIPEGYSVSREKKERFSLILESASTNQTSMYLCASRHRPLLAGGPDTQYFGPGTRLTVL.

This clonotype occurred many times. The CDR3 coding sequence is TGTGCCAGCAGTGAAGGGGCCGGGGCAGGGAATGGCTACACCTTC. It is translated as CASSEGAGAGNGYTF. J is TRBJ1-2 and V is TRBV6-2 or TRBV6-3; TRBD1 might be the D (5 bases). The germline gives CDR1 MNHEY, CDR2 SVGEGT. This CDR3 has 15 residues. V was clipped by 5 bases and J by 6 bases, with 19 bases between them.

The table lists this clonotype with many counts. V usage is TRBV20-1 and J usage is TRBJ1-5, with 9 bases identical to TRBD1. The germline CDR1 and CDR2 sequences are DFQATT and SNEGSKA (reference sequence). The CDR3 length is 14 residues. The V gene end was trimmed by 3 bases and the J gene end by 4 bases; junction bases not matched to a gene: 4. DNA of the CDR3: TGCAGTGCTAGGACAGGGGGGTATAATCAGCCCCAGCATTTT. As protein: CSARTGGYNQPQHF.

This clonotype was seen repeatedly, ten times or more. This sequence joins TRBV20-1 and TRBJ2-5; maybe TRBD1 (6 bases). Per germline, CDR1 DFQATT and CDR2 SNEGSKA (reference sequence). The CDR3 contains 15 residues. Trimming removed 6 bases at V and 5 bases at J, with 22 bases between. The DNA of the CDR3 is TGCAGTGCCCTCCCCTTTAGGGGGAGCTGGGAGACCCAGTACTTC. Translating it yields CSALPFRGSWETQYF.